This section outlines one TCR beta chain sequence together with its context. This CDR3 contains 14 residues. The junction had 5 bases not matched to a gene; V was cut back by 6 bases and J by 6 bases. Per germline, CDR1 ENHRY and CDR2 SYGVKD. The sample originates from a study of blood T cell repertoires in COVID-19. Assay: immunoSEQ multiplex PCR; the TCRdb copy retains only in-frame clones and omits some. Counted here are about 190,000 clones, around four fifths occurring once; the ten biggest clones make up approximately 19%. This clonotype was obtained from a human donor in a cohort sampled during active COVID-19. The genes are TRBV10-3 and TRBJ2-2, with 9 bases lining up with TRBD1. Input material: peripheral blood. CDR3 region: CAISGTGLPGELFF. CDR3 sequence (DNA): TGTGCCATCAGCGGGACAGGGCTCCCCGGGGAGCTGTTTTTT.